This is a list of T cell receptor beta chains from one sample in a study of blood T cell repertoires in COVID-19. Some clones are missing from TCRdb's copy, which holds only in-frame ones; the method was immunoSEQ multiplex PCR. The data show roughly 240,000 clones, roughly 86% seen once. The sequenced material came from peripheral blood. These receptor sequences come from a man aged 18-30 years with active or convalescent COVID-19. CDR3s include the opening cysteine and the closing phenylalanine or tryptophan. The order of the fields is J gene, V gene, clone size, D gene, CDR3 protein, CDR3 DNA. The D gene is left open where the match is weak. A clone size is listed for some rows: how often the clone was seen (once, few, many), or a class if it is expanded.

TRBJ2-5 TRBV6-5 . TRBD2 CASSSSSGGARETQYF TGTGCCAGCAGTTCCTCTAGCGGGGGGGCGCGGGAGACCCAGTACTTC
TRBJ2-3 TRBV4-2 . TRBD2 CASSQEWGLAGTDTQYF TGTGCCAGCAGCCAAGAGTGGGGACTAGCGGGCACAGATACGCAGTATTTT
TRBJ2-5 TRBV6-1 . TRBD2 CASSDRPTSGRTQETQYF TGTGCCAGCAGTGACCGTCCAACTAGCGGGAGGACCCAAGAGACCCAGTACTTC
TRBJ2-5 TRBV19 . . CASSIEYDAGETQYF TGTGCCAGTAGTATAGAGTACGACGCCGGGGAGACCCAGTACTTC
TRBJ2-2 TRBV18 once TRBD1 CASHLTGGTGELFF TGTGCCAGCCACCTAACAGGGGGCACCGGGGAGCTGTTTTTT
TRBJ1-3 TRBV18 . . CASSRGTPAGGNTIYF TGTGCCAGCTCCCGCGGGACTCCGGCTGGAGGAAACACCATATATTTT
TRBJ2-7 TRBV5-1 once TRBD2 CASSLEAGDQNEQYF TGCGCCAGCAGCTTGGAGGCGGGAGATCAGAACGAGCAGTACTTC
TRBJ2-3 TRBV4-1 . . CASSRTDSTDTQYF TGCGCCAGCAGCCGTACAGATAGCACAGATACGCAGTATTTT
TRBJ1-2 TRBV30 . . CAWSSSGGGYTF TGTGCCTGGAGTAGCAGCGGCGGAGGCTACACCTTC
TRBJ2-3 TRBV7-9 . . CASSLASVATDTQYF TGTGCCAGCAGCTTAGCGTCAGTTGCCACAGATACGCAGTATTTT
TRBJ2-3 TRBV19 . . CASSYGRGRTDTQYF TGTGCCAGTAGTTACGGGCGGGGCCGCACAGATACGCAGTATTTT
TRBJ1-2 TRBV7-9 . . CASSLALGHGPDGYTF TGTGCCAGCAGCTTAGCGTTGGGACATGGCCCGGATGGCTACACCTTC
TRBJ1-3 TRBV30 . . CAWSKAGF TGTGCCTGGTCCAAGGCAGGGTTT
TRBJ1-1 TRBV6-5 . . CASSRGTEAFF TGTGCCAGCTCCCGGGGCACTGAAGCTTTCTTT
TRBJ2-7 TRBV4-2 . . CASSQESFGAGRYEQYF TGTGCCAGCAGCCAAGAGTCTTTCGGAGCAGGGCGGTACGAGCAGTACTTC
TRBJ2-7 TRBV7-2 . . CASSSADGVYEQYF TGTGCCAGCAGCTCGGCAGACGGGGTCTACGAGCAGTACTTC
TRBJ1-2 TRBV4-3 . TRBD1 CASSQEPGQDYGYTF TGCGCCAGCAGCCAAGAACCGGGACAGGACTATGGCTACACCTTC
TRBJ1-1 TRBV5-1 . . CASNVGSMNTEAFF TGCGCCAGCAACGTAGGGAGCATGAACACTGAAGCTTTCTTT
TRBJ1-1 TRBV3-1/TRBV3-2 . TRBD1 CASSHSGTGYGTEAFF TGTGCCAGCAGCCACTCCGGGACAGGGTATGGCACTGAAGCTTTCTTT
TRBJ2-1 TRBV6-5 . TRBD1 CASSLTGAYNEQFF TGTGCCAGCAGTTTGACAGGGGCCTACAATGAGCAGTTCTTC
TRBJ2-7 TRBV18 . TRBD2 CASSPQDGGGSASEQYF TGTGCCAGCTCACCCCAGGACGGCGGGGGATCGGCTAGCGAGCAGTACTTC
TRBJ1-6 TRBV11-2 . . CASSRRSERSPLHF TGTGCCAGCAGCCGGAGGAGTGAAAGATCACCCCTCCACTTT
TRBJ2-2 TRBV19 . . CASSIALDTGELFF TGTGCCAGTAGTATAGCCCTCGACACCGGGGAGCTGTTTTTT
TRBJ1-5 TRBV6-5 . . CASRQGSNQPQHF TGTGCCAGCAGGCAGGGCAGCAATCAGCCCCAGCATTTT
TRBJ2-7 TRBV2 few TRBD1 CASFPPTGDSRYEQYF TGTGCCAGCTTCCCCCCGACAGGGGACAGCCGCTACGAGCAGTACTTC
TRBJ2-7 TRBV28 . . CASKGGDRSYEQYF TGTGCCAGCAAGGGCGGCGACAGATCCTACGAGCAGTACTTC
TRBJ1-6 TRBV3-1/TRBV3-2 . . CASSQQGTPLHF TGTGCCAGCAGCCAACAGGGTACCCCCCTCCACTTT
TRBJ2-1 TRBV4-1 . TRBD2 CASSQSAGGSSYNEQFF TGCGCCAGCAGCCAATCAGCGGGAGGTAGCTCCTACAATGAGCAGTTCTTC
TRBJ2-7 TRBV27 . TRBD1 CASSSRDRPFSQYF TGTGCCAGCAGTTCGCGGGACAGGCCTTTCTCGCAGTACTTC
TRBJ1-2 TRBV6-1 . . CASSEMLPSPGQLGYGYTF TGTGCCAGCAGTGAAATGCTCCCTTCCCCCGGTCAGCTAGGCTATGGCTACACCTTC
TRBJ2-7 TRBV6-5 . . CASSYSTESYEQYF TGTGCCAGCAGTTACTCGACGGAGTCCTACGAGCAGTACTTC
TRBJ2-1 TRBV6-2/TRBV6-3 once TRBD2 CASSLAGGPNEQFF TGTGCCAGCAGTCTAGCGGGGGGGCCGAATGAGCAGTTCTTC
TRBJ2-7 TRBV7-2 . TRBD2 CASSSLWGGRDTYEQYF TGTGCCAGCAGCTCACTTTGGGGCGGGAGGGATACCTACGAGCAGTACTTC
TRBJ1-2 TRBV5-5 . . CASSLTVGLPKGDGYTF TGTGCCAGCAGCCTAACAGTGGGGCTCCCTAAGGGCGATGGCTACACCTTC
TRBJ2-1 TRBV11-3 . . CASSLIATNYNEQFF TGTGCCAGCAGCTTAATAGCGACAAACTACAATGAGCAGTTCTTC
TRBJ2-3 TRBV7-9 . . CASSLARDTQYF TGTGCCAGCAGCTTAGCGCGCGATACGCAGTATTTT
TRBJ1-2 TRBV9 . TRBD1 CASSVARVRGHYGYTF TGTGCCAGCAGCGTAGCTCGAGTCAGGGGGCACTATGGCTACACCTTC
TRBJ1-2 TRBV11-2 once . CASSLVAQDYGYTF TGTGCCAGCAGCTTAGTAGCACAGGACTATGGCTACACCTTC
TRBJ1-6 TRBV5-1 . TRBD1 CASSLAWDRVNSPLHF TGCGCCAGCAGCTTGGCCTGGGACAGGGTAAATTCACCCCTCCACTTT
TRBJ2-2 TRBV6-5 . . CASSTQLQAGELFF TGTGCCAGCAGTACCCAGTTGCAGGCCGGGGAGCTGTTTTTT
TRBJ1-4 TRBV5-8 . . CASSAQGNEKLFF TGTGCCAGCAGCGCACAGGGTAATGAAAAACTGTTTTTT
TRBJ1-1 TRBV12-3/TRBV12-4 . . CASGSLYEAFF TGTGCCAGCGGTAGTTTGTACGAAGCTTTCTTT
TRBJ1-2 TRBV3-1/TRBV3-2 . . CASSQDLSGFRGYTF TGTGCCAGCAGCCAAGACCTATCAGGGTTTCGTGGCTACACCTTC